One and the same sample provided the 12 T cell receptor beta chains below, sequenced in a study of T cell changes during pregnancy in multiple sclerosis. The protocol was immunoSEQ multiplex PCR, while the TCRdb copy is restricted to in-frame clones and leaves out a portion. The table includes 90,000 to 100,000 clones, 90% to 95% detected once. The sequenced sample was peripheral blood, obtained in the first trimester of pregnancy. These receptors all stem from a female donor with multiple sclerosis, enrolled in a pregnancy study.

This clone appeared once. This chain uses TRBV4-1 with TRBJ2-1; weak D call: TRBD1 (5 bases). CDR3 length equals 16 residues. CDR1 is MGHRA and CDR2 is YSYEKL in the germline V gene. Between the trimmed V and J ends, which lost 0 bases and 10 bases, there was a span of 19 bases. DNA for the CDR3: TGCGCCAGCAGCCAAGACGGTTGGCAGGGTATGAACGAGCAGTTCTTC. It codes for CASSQDGWQGMNEQFF.

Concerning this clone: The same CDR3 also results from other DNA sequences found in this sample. The CDR3 is CASSQDSSNQPQHF. DNA of the CDR3: TGTGCCAGCAGCCAGGACAGTAGCAATCAGCCCCAGCATTTT. The chain uses TRBV7-9 and TRBJ1-5; weak D call: TRBD1 (6 bases). Germline values: CDR1 SEHNR, CDR2 FQNEAQ (reference sequence). The V and J ends lost 5 bases and 0 bases respectively, with 8 bases between them. This CDR3 comprises 14 residues. The variable domain in full, with the rest retrieved from reference TRBV7-9 and TRBJ1-5, is DTGVSQNPRHKITKRGQNVTFRCDPISEHNRLYWYRQTLGQGPEFLTYFQNEAQLEKSRLLSDRFSAERPKGSFSTLEIQRTEQGDSAMYLCASSQDSSNQPQHFGDGTRLSIL.

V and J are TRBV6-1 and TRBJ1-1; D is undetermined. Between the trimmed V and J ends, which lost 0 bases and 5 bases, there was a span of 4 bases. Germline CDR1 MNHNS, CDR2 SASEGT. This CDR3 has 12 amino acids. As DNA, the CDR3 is TGTGCCAGCAGTGAAGCCGGTACTGAAGCTTTCTTT. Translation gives CASSEAGTEAFF.

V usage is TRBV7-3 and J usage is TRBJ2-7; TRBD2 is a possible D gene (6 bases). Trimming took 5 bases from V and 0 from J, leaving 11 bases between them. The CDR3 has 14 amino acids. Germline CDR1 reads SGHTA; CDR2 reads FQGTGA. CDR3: CASSETSDSYEQYF. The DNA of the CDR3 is TGTGCCAGCAGCGAGACTAGTGACTCCTACGAGCAGTACTTC.

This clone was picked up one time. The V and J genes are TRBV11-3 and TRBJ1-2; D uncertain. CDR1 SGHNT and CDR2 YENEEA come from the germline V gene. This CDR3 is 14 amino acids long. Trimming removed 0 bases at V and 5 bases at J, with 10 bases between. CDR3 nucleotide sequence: TGTGCCAGCAGCTTAGATCCCAGCGGGTATGGCTACACCTTC. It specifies CASSLDPSGYGYTF.

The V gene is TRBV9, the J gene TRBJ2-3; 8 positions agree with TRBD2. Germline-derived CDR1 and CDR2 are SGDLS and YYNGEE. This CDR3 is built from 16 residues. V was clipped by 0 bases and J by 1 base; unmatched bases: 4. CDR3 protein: CASSVAGSGGTDTQYF. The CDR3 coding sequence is TGTGCCAGCAGCGTAGCTGGTAGCGGGGGCACAGATACGCAGTATTTT.

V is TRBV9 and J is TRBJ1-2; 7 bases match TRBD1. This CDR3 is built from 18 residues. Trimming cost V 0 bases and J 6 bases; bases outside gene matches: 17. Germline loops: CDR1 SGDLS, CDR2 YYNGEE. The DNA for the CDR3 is TGTGCCAGCAGCGTAGGGGGGGACAGCTATACACCTGAGGATGGCTACACCTTC. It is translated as CASSVGGDSYTPEDGYTF.

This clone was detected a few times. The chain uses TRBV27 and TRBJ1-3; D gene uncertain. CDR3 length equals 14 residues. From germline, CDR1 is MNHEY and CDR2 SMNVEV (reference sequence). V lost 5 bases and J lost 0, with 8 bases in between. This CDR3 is CASSGAYSGNTIYF. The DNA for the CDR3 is TGTGCCAGCAGTGGTGCCTACTCTGGAAACACCATATATTTT.

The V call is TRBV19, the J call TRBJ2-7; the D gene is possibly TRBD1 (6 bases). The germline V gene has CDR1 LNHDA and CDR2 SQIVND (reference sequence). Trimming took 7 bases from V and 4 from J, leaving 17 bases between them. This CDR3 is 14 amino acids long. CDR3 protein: CASIGVRTEYEQYF. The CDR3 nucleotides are TGTGCCAGTATTGGGGTTCGGACAGAATACGAGCAGTACTTC.

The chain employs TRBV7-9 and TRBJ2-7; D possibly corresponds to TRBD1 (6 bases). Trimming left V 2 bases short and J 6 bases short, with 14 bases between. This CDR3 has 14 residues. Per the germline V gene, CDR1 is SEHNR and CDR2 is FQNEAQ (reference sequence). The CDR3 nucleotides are TGTGCCAGCAGCTTACCAGGGGTGATGCGCGAGCAGTACTTC. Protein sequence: CASSLPGVMREQYF.

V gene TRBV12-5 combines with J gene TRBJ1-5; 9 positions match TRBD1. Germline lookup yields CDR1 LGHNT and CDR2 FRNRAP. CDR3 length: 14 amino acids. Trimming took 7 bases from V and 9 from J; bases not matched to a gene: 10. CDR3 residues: CASAPGDRVGPQHF. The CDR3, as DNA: TGTGCTAGTGCCCCTGGGGACAGGGTAGGGCCCCAGCATTTT.

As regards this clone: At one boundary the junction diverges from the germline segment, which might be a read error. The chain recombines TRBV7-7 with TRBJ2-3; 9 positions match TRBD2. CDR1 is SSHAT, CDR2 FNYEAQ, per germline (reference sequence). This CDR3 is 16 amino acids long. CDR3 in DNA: TGTGCTAGCAGCTTAGGAGCGGGGGGAAGCACAGATACGCAGTATTTT. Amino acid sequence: CASSLGAGGSTDTQYF.